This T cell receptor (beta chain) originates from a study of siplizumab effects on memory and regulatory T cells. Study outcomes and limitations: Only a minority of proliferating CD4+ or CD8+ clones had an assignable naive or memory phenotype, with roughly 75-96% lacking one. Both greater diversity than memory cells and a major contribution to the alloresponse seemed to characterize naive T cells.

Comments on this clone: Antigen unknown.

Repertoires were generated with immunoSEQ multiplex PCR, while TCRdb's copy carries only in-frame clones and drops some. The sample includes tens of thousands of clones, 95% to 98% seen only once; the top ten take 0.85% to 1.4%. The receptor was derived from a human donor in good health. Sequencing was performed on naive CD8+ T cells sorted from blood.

The CDR3 DNA follows: TGTGCCAGCAGTTTCGGTCAGGGCCCCTACGAGCAGTACTTC. Its translation is CASSFGQGPYEQYF. The rearrangement uses TRBV28 and TRBJ2-7; D is perhaps TRBD1 (5 bases). V was pared by 3 bases and J by 2 bases, with 11 bases between. Germline V gene data show CDR1 as MDHEN and CDR2 as SYDVKM. The CDR3 length is 14 residues.